This T cell receptor beta chain was captured in a study of PD-L1 blockade in urothelial cancer. On the study more broadly: Blood gave a median about 150,000 T cells. Regarding the study as a whole: Patients with durable benefit had greater blood expansion of tumor-associated TCR clones 3 weeks into treatment.

V shed 2 bases and J shed 1 base, with 12 bases lying between them. This CDR3 spans 15 amino acids. Germline V lookup: CDR1 SGHAT, CDR2 FQNNGV. This clone was counted between two and nine times. What it binds is unknown. TCR analog templates of synthetic origin were spiked into each PCR. Profiled with immunoSEQ multiplex PCR; TCRdb holds only in-frame clones, not every one. The repertoire holds roughly 56,000 clones, with around 80% as singletons. The TCR was taken from a man in his sixties or seventies with urothelial cancer. The material sequenced was PBMCs, taken around atezolizumab (anti-PD-L1) treatment. The chain joins TRBV11-2 to TRBJ2-7, with D unclear. CDR3 protein: CASSLFTAKSYEQYF. CDR3 in DNA: TGTGCCAGCAGCTTATTTACAGCTAAGTCCTACGAGCAGTACTTC.